This TCR beta chain originates from a study of cytomegalovirus exposure and HLA in healthy donors. Findings of the study overall: Rarity characterized most TCR sequences, yet some public TCRs appeared in many donors.

A word on this clone: What it binds is unknown.

The PCR had 60 Vbeta and 13 Jbeta primers. Profiling relied on immunoSEQ multiplex PCR, and the TCRdb table lists in-frame clones only, not all of them. The repertoire holds 120,000 to 150,000 clones, with approximately 80% as singletons. The CDR3 contains 14 residues. The V end was cut by 4 bases, the J end by 5 bases, with 15 bases between. The germline CDR1 and CDR2 sequences are SGHRS and YFSETQ. The material sequenced was PBMCs. The receptor comes from a man between 40 and 49 years old in good health and CMV-seropositive. The rearrangement links TRBV5-1 to TRBJ1-2; TRBD1 might be the D (5 bases). CDR3: CASSPQAGFYGYTF. The CDR3 DNA reads TGCGCCAGCAGCCCACAGGCGGGGTTTTATGGCTACACCTTC.